This T cell receptor beta chain came from a study of ipilimumab plus nivolumab after autologous stem cell transplantation. In the study overall: The DLBCL group included primary refractory and relapsed cases.

Remarks on this clone: Its antigen is unknown.

Starting 14 to 28 days after autologous transplant, ipilimumab 1 mg/kg was given. Using immunoSEQ multiplex PCR, the repertoire was profiled, and TCRdb retains in-frame clones only, with some absent. The sample holds roughly 25,000 clones, roughly 84% seen once. Study observations and caveats: TCR repertoire, Treg phenotype and gut microbiota reportedly support more study of this approach.

This CDR3 region has 15 residues. Germline V CDR1 and CDR2: SEHNR, FQNEAQ (reference sequence). The V end lost 5 bases, the J end lost 2 bases, and 13 bases lay between the germline ends. This rearrangement joins TRBV7-9 to TRBJ2-1, with TRBD2 as a possible D gene (6 bases). The clonotype was recovered from a male donor with diffuse large B-cell lymphoma. The source material was PBMCs, sampled in a trial of ipilimumab plus nivolumab as post-transplant consolidation. CDR3 region: CASSLTPGAYNEQFF. Here the CDR3 DNA reads TGTGCCAGCAGCCTAACGCCGGGGGCCTACAATGAGCAGTTCTTC.